Below, one TCR beta chain is given with its context. Its antigen remains unknown. These data come from a study of cytomegalovirus exposure and HLA in healthy donors. Turning to the study itself: Sequencing of some 190 million T cells in an earlier analysis found roughly 120 million unique TCR beta sequences. Whole-study findings and limits: Later examination showed HLA-associated TCR beta chains had greater clonal expansion than equally common others.

The donors comprised healthy bone marrow donors. Researchers ran the PCR with 60 Vbeta and 13 Jbeta primers. Clones were read by immunoSEQ multiplex PCR, and TCRdb kept only the in-frame ones, dropping some. In the table there are more than 200,000 clones, less than 85% of which are singletons. Germline CDR1 reads SGHVS; CDR2 reads FNYEAQ. The V and J ends lost 1 base and 4 bases respectively, with 13 bases between them. The CDR3 loop spans 16 amino acids. The sequenced sample consisted of PBMCs. This receptor was taken from a girl between 2 and 10 years old in good health and CMV-seronegative. The chain joins TRBV7-6 to TRBJ2-2; TRBD1 is a possible D gene (5 bases). The CDR3 DNA reads as TGTGCCAGCAGCTTAGAGTGGCAGGGTTTCACCGGGGAGCTGTTTTTT. Its protein is CASSLEWQGFTGELFF.